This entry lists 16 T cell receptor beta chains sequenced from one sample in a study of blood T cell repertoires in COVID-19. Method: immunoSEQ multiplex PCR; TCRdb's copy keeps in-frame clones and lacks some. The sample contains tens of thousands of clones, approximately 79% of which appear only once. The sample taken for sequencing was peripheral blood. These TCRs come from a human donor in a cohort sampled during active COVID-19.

Here the CDR3 reads CATSPSPGLAGEDTQYF. The CDR3 DNA sequence: TGTGCCACCAGCCCCTCCCCGGGACTAGCGGGGGAAGATACGCAGTATTTT. The gene calls are TRBV24-1 and TRBJ2-3; TRBD2 agrees at 14 bases. This CDR3 is 17 amino acids long. With 7 bases clipped from V and 5 bases from J, the junction kept 10 bases outside the gene matches. Germline CDR1 is KGHDR and CDR2 is SFDVKD.

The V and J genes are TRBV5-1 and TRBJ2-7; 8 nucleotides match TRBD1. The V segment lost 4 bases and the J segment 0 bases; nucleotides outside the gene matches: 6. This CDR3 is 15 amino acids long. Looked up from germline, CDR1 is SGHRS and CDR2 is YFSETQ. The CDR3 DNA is TGCGCCAGCAGCCCAGGGGGCGAGAACTCCTACGAGCAGTACTTC. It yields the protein CASSPGGENSYEQYF.

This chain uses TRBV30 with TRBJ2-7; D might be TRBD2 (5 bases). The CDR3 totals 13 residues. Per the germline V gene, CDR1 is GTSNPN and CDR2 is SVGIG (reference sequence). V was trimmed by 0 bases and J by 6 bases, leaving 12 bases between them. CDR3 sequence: CAWSVWLAREQYF. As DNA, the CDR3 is TGTGCCTGGAGTGTTTGGCTAGCACGCGAGCAGTACTTC.

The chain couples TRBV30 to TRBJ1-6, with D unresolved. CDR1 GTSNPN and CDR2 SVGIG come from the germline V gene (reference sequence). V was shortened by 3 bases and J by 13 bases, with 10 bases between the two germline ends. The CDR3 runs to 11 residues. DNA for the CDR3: TGTGCCTGGAGCTTGGAGGTCCCCCTCCACTTT. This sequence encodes CAWSLEVPLHF.

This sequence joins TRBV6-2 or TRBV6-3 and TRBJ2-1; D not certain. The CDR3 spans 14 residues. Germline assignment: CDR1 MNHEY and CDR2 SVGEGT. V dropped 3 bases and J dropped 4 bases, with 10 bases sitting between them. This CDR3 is CASSYLDLYNEQFF. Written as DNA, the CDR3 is TGTGCCAGCAGTTATCTCGACTTATACAATGAGCAGTTCTTC.

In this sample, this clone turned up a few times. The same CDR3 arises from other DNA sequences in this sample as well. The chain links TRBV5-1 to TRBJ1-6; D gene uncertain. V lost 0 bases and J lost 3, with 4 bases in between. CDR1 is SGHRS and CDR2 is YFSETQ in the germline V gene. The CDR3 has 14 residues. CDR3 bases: TGCGCCAGCAGCTTGGACAGCTATAATTCACCCCTCCACTTT. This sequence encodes CASSLDSYNSPLHF.

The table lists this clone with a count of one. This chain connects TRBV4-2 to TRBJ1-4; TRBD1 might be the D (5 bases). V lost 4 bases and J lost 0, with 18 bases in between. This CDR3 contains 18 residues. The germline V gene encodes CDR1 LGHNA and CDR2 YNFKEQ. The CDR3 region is CASSRGLGAGTTNEKLFF. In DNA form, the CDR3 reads TGTGCCAGCAGCCGCGGACTCGGGGCGGGGACAACTAATGAAAAACTGTTTTTT.

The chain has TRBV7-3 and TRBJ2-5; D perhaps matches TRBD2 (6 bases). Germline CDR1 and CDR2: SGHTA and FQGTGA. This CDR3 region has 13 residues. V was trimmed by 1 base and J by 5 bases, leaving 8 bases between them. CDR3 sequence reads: CASSLNRGETQYF. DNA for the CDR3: TGTGCCAGCAGCTTAAATCGGGGGGAGACCCAGTACTTC. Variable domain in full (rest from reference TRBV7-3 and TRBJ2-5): GAGVSQTPSNKVTEKGKYVELRCDPISGHTALYWYRQSLGQGPEFLIYFQGTGAADDSGLPNDRFFAVRPEGSVSTLKIQRTERGDSAVYLCASSLNRGETQYFGPGTRLLVL.

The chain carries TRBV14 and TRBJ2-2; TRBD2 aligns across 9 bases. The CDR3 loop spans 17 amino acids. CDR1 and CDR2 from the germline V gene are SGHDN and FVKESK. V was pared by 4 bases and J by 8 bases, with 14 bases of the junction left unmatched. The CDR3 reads CASSPPRREGRIGELFF. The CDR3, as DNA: TGTGCCAGCAGCCCACCTCGGCGGGAGGGCCGGATAGGGGAGCTGTTTTTT.

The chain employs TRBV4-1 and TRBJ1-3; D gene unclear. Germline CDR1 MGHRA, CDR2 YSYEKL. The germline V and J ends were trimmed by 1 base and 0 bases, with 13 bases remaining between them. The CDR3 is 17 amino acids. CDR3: CASSQGRSRNSGNTIYF. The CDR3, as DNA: TGCGCCAGCAGCCAAGGCCGGTCGAGGAACTCTGGAAACACCATATATTTT.

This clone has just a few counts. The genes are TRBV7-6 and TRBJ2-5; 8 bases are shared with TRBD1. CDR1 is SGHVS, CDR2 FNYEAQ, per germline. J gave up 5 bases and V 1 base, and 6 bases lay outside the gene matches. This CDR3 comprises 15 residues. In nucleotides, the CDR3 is TGTGCCAGCAGCTTAGGACCCGACAGGGGTGAGACCCAGTACTTC. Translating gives CASSLGPDRGETQYF.

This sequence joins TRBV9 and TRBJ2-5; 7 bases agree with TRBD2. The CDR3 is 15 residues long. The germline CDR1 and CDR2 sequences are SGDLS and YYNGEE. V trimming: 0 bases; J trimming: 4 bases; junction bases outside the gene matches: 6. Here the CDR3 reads CASSVEGIAGETQYF. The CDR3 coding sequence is TGTGCCAGCAGCGTAGAGGGGATAGCGGGAGAGACCCAGTACTTC.

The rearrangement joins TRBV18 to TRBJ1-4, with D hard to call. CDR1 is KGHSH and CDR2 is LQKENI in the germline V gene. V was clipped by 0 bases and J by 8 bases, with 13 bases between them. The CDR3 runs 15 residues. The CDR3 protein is CASSPPMARGEKLFF. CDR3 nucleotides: TGTGCCAGCTCACCACCTATGGCCCGAGGGGAAAAACTGTTTTTT.

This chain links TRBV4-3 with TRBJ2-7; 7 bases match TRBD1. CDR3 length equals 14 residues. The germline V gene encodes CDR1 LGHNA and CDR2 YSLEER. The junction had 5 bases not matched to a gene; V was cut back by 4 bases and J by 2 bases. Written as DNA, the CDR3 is TGCGCCAGCAGCCCGGGACAGCGAGCCTACGAGCAGTACTTC. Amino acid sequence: CASSPGQRAYEQYF.

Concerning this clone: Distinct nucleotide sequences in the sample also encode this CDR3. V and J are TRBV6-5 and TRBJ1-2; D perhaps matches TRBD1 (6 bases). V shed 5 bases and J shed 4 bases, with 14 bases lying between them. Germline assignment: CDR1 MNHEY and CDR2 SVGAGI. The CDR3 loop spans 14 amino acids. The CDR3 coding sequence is TGTGCCAGCAGTCAACAGGGAAACCGCTATGGCTACACCTTC. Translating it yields CASSQQGNRYGYTF.

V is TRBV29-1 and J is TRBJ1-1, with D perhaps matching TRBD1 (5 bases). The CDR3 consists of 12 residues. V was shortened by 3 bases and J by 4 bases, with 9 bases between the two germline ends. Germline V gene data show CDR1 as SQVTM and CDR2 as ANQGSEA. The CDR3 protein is CSVESGGTEAFF. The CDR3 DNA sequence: TGCAGCGTTGAGTCGGGGGGCACTGAAGCTTTCTTT.